These 29 T cell receptor beta chains share one sample of origin, sequenced in a study of lymphopenia after photon versus proton radiotherapy. TCRdb's copy holds only in-frame clones and misses some; the assay was immunoSEQ multiplex PCR. The repertoire holds 83,000 or so clones, with about four fifths as singletons. This specimen was peripheral blood, taken from a patient treated with proton-based radiotherapy. The origin of the receptors is a man aged 60 to 69 with pancreatic cancer.

The CDR3 loop reads CSALQGGGEQYF. The CDR3 DNA reads TGCAGCGCGTTACAGGGGGGAGGCGAGCAGTACTTC. The chain is built from TRBV29-1 and TRBJ2-7; the match to TRBD1 covers 8 bases. V dropped 7 bases and J dropped 6; count of bases not matched to a gene: 8. The CDR3 consists of 12 residues. The germline CDR1 and CDR2 sequences are SQVTM and ANQGSEA.

The chain joins TRBV29-1 to TRBJ1-2; D not resolved. Per the germline V gene, CDR1 is SQVTM and CDR2 is ANQGSEA. This CDR3 has 16 amino acids. V was trimmed by 0 bases and J by 4 bases, leaving 18 bases between them. DNA for the CDR3: TGCAGCGTTGAAGATGATCGAGGCCGAGTGTCCTATGGCTACACCTTC. It translates to CSVEDDRGRVSYGYTF.

This chain joins TRBV7-6 and TRBJ2-1; 13 positions match TRBD2. Germline V gene sequence: CDR1 SGHVS, CDR2 FNYEAQ. The CDR3 is 20 amino acids. Losses at the gene ends were 5 bases for V and 5 bases for J; bases not matched to a gene: 18. CDR3 loop: CASSPRRTSGSLGINNEQFF. The CDR3 DNA reads as TGTGCCAGCAGCCCGAGGAGGACTAGCGGGAGTCTGGGGATCAACAATGAGCAGTTCTTC.

The rearrangement links TRBV6-1 to TRBJ2-7, with unresolved D. Deletions cut 2 bases from V and 2 bases from J, with 7 bases between. Looked up from germline, CDR1 is MNHNS and CDR2 is SASEGT. CDR3 length equals 13 residues. This CDR3 reads CASSELTAYEQYF. The DNA of the CDR3 is TGTGCCAGCAGTGAATTGACCGCCTACGAGCAGTACTTC.

This clone was picked up one time. V usage is TRBV6-5 and J usage is TRBJ1-5; D unclear. CDR1 and CDR2 from the germline V gene are MNHEY and SVGAGI. CDR3 length equals 13 residues. V was shortened by 7 bases and J by 8 bases, with 15 bases between the two germline ends. CDR3 nucleotide sequence: TGTGCCAGCAAAAAGGGAGGTGCGGAGCCCCAGCATTTT. It yields the protein CASKKGGAEPQHF.

The chain employs TRBV15 and TRBJ2-3; possible D gene TRBD2, 5 bases. Looked up from germline, CDR1 is LNHNV and CDR2 is YYDKDF (reference sequence). V shed 0 bases and J shed 4 bases, with 14 bases lying between them. CDR3 length equals 16 residues. The CDR3 DNA is TGTGCCACCAGCAGAGATCAACGGGATAGGGCAGATACGCAGTATTTT. This encodes CATSRDQRDRADTQYF.

This rearrangement joins TRBV5-1 to TRBJ2-3; D is perhaps TRBD1 (6 bases). V lost 2 bases to trimming and J lost 5 bases, with 15 bases between them. The germline V gene encodes CDR1 SGHRS and CDR2 YFSETQ. The CDR3 totals 15 residues. CDR3 DNA: TGCGCCAGCAGCTTAGGGGGAGATCCGATAGATACGCAGTATTTT. Translating gives CASSLGGDPIDTQYF.

This sequence joins TRBV6-1 and TRBJ2-3; TRBD1 agrees at 7 bases. The V segment lost 1 base and the J segment 1 base; nucleotides outside the gene matches: 5. Germline V gene data show CDR1 as MNHNS and CDR2 as SASEGT. CDR3 length equals 16 residues. The CDR3 bases are TGTGCCAGCAGTGAAGAGGGGGCCCGGCGCACAGATACGCAGTATTTT. Its translation is CASSEEGARRTDTQYF.

This sequence joins TRBV4-2 and TRBJ2-7; D possibly corresponds to TRBD2 (6 bases). This CDR3 contains 16 residues. V was shortened by 4 bases and J by 2 bases, with 18 bases between the two germline ends. Per germline, CDR1 LGHNA and CDR2 YNFKEQ. In nucleotides, the CDR3 is TGTGCCAGCAGCCCCGCCCATAGGGAGGCCGCCTACGAGCAGTACTTC. Encoded protein: CASSPAHREAAYEQYF.

For this clone: At one of its ends the junction is not consistent with the germline gene, which may arise from a read error. The chain links TRBV7-7 to TRBJ1-3; weak D call: TRBD1 (6 bases). The V gene's germline CDR1 is SSHAT and CDR2 FNYEAQ (reference sequence). The CDR3 has 15 residues. The CDR3 DNA is TGTGCTAGCAGCCCGGGACATGGCTCTGGAAACACCATATATTTT. Translating gives CASSPGHGSGNTIYF.

This clone has a single count. This chain uses TRBV9 with TRBJ2-3; perhaps TRBD1 as D (6 bases). The CDR3 runs to 16 residues. The V gene lost 3 bases and the J gene lost 0 bases, with 14 bases spanning the gap. Germline-derived CDR1 and CDR2 are SGDLS and YYNGEE. The CDR3 region is CASSGTVHTSTDTQYF. CDR3 bases: TGTGCCAGCAGCGGGACAGTCCACACTAGCACAGATACGCAGTATTTT.

This clone showed up just once. V and J are TRBV5-6 and TRBJ1-3, with D hard to call. The CDR3 contains 16 residues. From germline, CDR1 is SGHDT and CDR2 YYEEEE. The germline V and J ends were trimmed by 4 bases and 0 bases, with 14 bases remaining between them. The CDR3 here is CASSLSPTSSGNTIYF. In DNA, the CDR3 is TGTGCCAGCAGCCTGAGTCCGACGAGCTCTGGAAACACCATATATTTT.

As for this clone: This same CDR3 is encoded by further DNA sequences in the sample. This chain joins TRBV7-9 and TRBJ2-5, with D uncertain. V dropped 2 bases and J dropped 4 bases, with 8 bases sitting between them. Germline values: CDR1 SEHNR, CDR2 FQNEAQ (reference sequence). The CDR3 spans 13 residues. CDR3 in DNA: TGTGCCAGCAGCTTACCCCCCGGAGAGACCCAGTACTTC. Translating it yields CASSLPPGETQYF.

This chain links TRBV5-1 with TRBJ2-1, with D perhaps TRBD1 (7 bases). CDR3 length: 16 residues. V lost 4 bases and J 6 bases, leaving 20 bases between the germline ends. The germline CDR1 and CDR2 sequences are SGHRS and YFSETQ. DNA for the CDR3: TGCGCCAGCAGCCCGCAGGGGGAGGCGGTGATCAATGAGCAGTTCTTC. It yields the protein CASSPQGEAVINEQFF.

This clone was counted ten times or more. The chain couples TRBV28 to TRBJ1-1, with D possibly TRBD1 on 5 matching bases. From germline, CDR1 is MDHEN and CDR2 SYDVKM. The CDR3 length is 14 residues. The germline V and J ends were trimmed by 2 bases and 3 bases, with 10 bases remaining between them. The CDR3 is CASSLSREDTEAFF. The DNA for the CDR3 is TGTGCCAGCAGTTTAAGCAGGGAGGACACTGAAGCTTTCTTT.

This clone showed up just a few times. This chain uses TRBV25-1 with TRBJ1-2, with 10 bases fitting TRBD1. CDR1 and CDR2 from the germline V gene are MGHDK and SYGVNS. V shed 3 bases and J 8 bases; nucleotides not matched to a gene: 9. The CDR3 contains 15 residues. As DNA, the CDR3 is TGTGCCAGCAGTGATTCTCTCGGACAGGGGGAAGGCTACACCTTC. This codes for CASSDSLGQGEGYTF.

The genes are TRBV28 and TRBJ2-7; 7 bases map to TRBD1. After removal of 5 bases from V and 0 bases from J, the junction contained 16 bases not matched to a gene. The length of the CDR3 is 18 residues. Germline lookup yields CDR1 MDHEN and CDR2 SYDVKM. CDR3 bases: TGTGCCAGCAGTCCCCCGCTCGACAGGGTGAGGGGCTCCTACGAGCAGTACTTC. Residues: CASSPPLDRVRGSYEQYF.

The J gene is TRBJ1-2, the V gene TRBV18; D perhaps matches TRBD1 (5 bases). CDR1 is KGHSH and CDR2 is LQKENI in the germline V gene. CDR3 length: 13 amino acids. The V gene lost 6 bases and the J gene lost 8 bases, with 16 bases spanning the gap. The CDR3 here is CASSGGASRGYTF. As DNA, the CDR3 is TGTGCCAGCTCCGGAGGGGCCTCTAGGGGCTACACCTTC.

The chain combines TRBV29-1 with TRBJ1-2, with D possibly being TRBD1 (5 bases). This CDR3 comprises 12 residues. V was shortened by 1 base and J by 5 bases, with 8 bases between the two germline ends. Germline CDR1 and CDR2: SQVTM and ANQGSEA. CDR3 in DNA: TGCAGCGTTGAAGGACAGCCATATGGCTACACCTTC. It specifies CSVEGQPYGYTF.

V gene TRBV19 combines with J gene TRBJ1-2; 9 bases line up with TRBD1. V shed 5 bases, J shed 2 bases, and the junction held 3 bases outside the gene matches. The germline V gene has CDR1 LNHDA and CDR2 SQIVND (reference sequence). The CDR3 runs to 14 residues. For the CDR3, the DNA is TGTGCCAGTAGTCTTGGACAGGGGAACTATGGCTACACCTTC. Its translation: CASSLGQGNYGYTF.

Only a few counts were recorded for this clone. The CDR3 DNA reads TGTGCCAGCAGCTCAACTCGTCTCCTAGGGGGTAACTCCTACAATGAGCAGTTCTTC. Its protein is CASSSTRLLGGNSYNEQFF. The rearrangement uses TRBV7-8 and TRBJ2-1; D is perhaps TRBD1 (6 bases). Germline CDR1 reads SGHVS; CDR2 reads FQNEAQ. This CDR3 comprises 19 residues. V was clipped by 4 bases and J by 0 bases, with 22 bases between them.

V usage is TRBV6-5 and J usage is TRBJ1-2, with D tentatively TRBD1 (6 bases). Germline V gene lookup returns CDR1 MNHEY and CDR2 SVGAGI. Trimming cost V 0 bases and J 7 bases, with 15 bases left between them. This CDR3 spans 15 amino acids. CDR3 protein: CASSYSGGASSGYTF. The CDR3 DNA reads TGTGCCAGCAGTTACTCCGGGGGGGCCAGCTCTGGCTACACCTTC.

The chain uses TRBV29-1 and TRBJ2-3; D perhaps matches TRBD2 (6 bases). V was cut by 5 bases and J by 0 bases, with 9 bases left in between. Germline V gene sequence: CDR1 SQVTM, CDR2 ANQGSEA. The CDR3 covers 13 residues. The CDR3 sequence is CSVLGGSTDTQYF. The CDR3 DNA follows: TGCAGCGTTCTGGGAGGAAGCACAGATACGCAGTATTTT.

The sample holds a few counts of this clone. This chain connects TRBV6-1 to TRBJ2-1; TRBD1 matches 8 bases. The CDR3 spans 14 residues. Trimming took 5 bases from V and 15 from J; bases not matched to a gene: 15. Germline V gives CDR1 MNHNS, CDR2 SASEGT. The CDR3 sequence is CASSPGTGLARMFF. CDR3 nucleotide sequence: TGTGCCAGCAGTCCCGGGACAGGTTTGGCGCGAATGTTCTTC.

This clone was counted a few times. The chain is built from TRBV30 and TRBJ1-1, with D tentatively TRBD1 (5 bases). In germline, CDR1 is GTSNPN, CDR2 SVGIG (reference sequence). This CDR3 contains 14 residues. V lost 3 bases and J lost 4, with 15 bases in between. CDR3 sequence (DNA): TGTGCCTGGAGACTCCCGGGACTGCTCACTGAAGCTTTCTTT. As protein: CAWRLPGLLTEAFF. Drawing the rest from reference TRBV30 and TRBJ1-1, the complete variable domain is SQTIHQWPATLVQPVGSPLSLECTVEGTSNPNLYWYRQAAGRGLQLLFYSVGIGQISSEVPQNLSASRPQDRQFILSSKKLLLSDSGFYLCAWRLPGLLTEAFFGQGTRLTVV.

V and J are TRBV19 and TRBJ2-7; D gene ambiguous. Trimming removed 3 bases at V and 5 bases at J, with 5 bases between. Germline V gene lookup returns CDR1 LNHDA and CDR2 SQIVND (reference sequence). The CDR3 totals 11 residues. The CDR3 reads CASSIGNEQYF. The CDR3 DNA reads as TGTGCCAGTAGTATCGGAAACGAGCAGTACTTC.

In this sample, this clone turned up a few times. The chain couples TRBV6-1 to TRBJ2-2; the match to TRBD1 covers 8 bases. Per the germline V gene, CDR1 is MNHNS and CDR2 is SASEGT. J gave up 4 bases and V 1 base, and 5 bases lay outside the gene matches. This CDR3 has 16 residues. CDR3 sequence (DNA): TGTGCCAGCAGTGAAGTTGGGACAGGAAGCACCGGGGAGCTGTTTTTT. Amino acids: CASSEVGTGSTGELFF.

The chain is built from TRBV29-1 and TRBJ2-7; the D is unclear. V shed 5 bases and J shed 2 bases, with 10 bases lying between them. CDR3 length equals 12 residues. Germline CDR1 is SQVTM and CDR2 is ANQGSEA. This chain's CDR3 is CSVSLPTYEQYF. The CDR3 region has the DNA TGCAGCGTTTCTCTTCCCACCTACGAGCAGTACTTC.

This chain uses TRBV7-2 with TRBJ2-5; the D is unclear. The CDR3 consists of 12 residues. Deletions cut 2 bases from V and 0 bases from J, with 1 base between. Germline V gene sequence: CDR1 SGHTA, CDR2 FQGNSA. CDR3 amino acids: CASSLYQETQYF. In DNA, the CDR3 is TGTGCCAGCAGCTTATACCAAGAGACCCAGTACTTC.